A single sample is the source of the 18 T cell receptor beta chains below, sequenced in a study of human thymus T cells (dated by TCRdb to the early 2020s). Libraries were made using the immunoSEQ multiplex PCR assay. This is the immuneACCESS table as TCRdb keeps it, with only in-frame sequences that have V and J called. A part of the clones is gone; compared with another copy, unresolved V genes explain less than half, and the rest is unexplained. A total of some 78,000 clones appear in this sample, just over 95% of them only once. 0.031% of the sample comes from the top ten. The thymus tissue came from surgical resects taken out during corrective cardiac surgery. The sequenced material came from thymus tissue. The origin of the receptors is a boy less than two years old with a congenital heart defect but otherwise immunologically healthy.

This chain links TRBV12-5 with TRBJ1-1, with unresolved D. The germline CDR1 and CDR2 sequences are LGHNT and FRNRAP. V lost 8 bases and J lost 2, with 24 bases in between. This CDR3 region has 17 residues. CDR3 nucleotides: TGTGCTAGTACCAGGTCCGCGACGGATGGAATAAACACTGAAGCTTTCTTT. Amino acids: CASTRSATDGINTEAFF.

This chain connects TRBV14 to TRBJ2-7, with D perhaps given as TRBD1 or TRBD2 (5 bases each). Germline CDR1 is SGHDN and CDR2 is FVKESK. Trimming cost V 0 bases and J 13 bases, with 22 bases left between them. The CDR3 has 15 amino acids. In DNA, the CDR3 is TGTGCCAGCAGCCAAGATCTTGCTGGGACCGACCTGCGATACTTC. Translating gives CASSQDLAGTDLRYF.

The gene calls are TRBV10-1 and TRBJ1-3; possibly TRBD1 for D (5 bases). The CDR3 totals 16 residues. Germline assignment: CDR1 WNHNN and CDR2 SYGVQD (reference sequence). V was cut by 5 bases and J by 0 bases, with 14 bases left in between. The CDR3 is CASSSGTVFSGNTIYF. The DNA for the CDR3 is TGCGCCAGCAGTTCCGGGACGGTCTTCTCTGGAAACACCATATATTTT.

The V gene is TRBV6-1, the J gene TRBJ1-3, with 7 bases matching TRBD1. Germline V gene data show CDR1 as MNHNS and CDR2 as SASEGT. This CDR3 is 14 amino acids long. Trimming cost V 3 bases and J 2 bases; bases outside gene matches: 1. The DNA of the CDR3 is TGTGCCAGCAGTGATACAGGGGCTGGAAACACCATATATTTT. Its translation is CASSDTGAGNTIYF.

The chain recombines TRBV21-1 with TRBJ2-7. TRBV21-1 is described as a pseudogene. The CDR3 runs 15 residues. The CDR3: CASSKVVQAFYEQYF. DNA of the CDR3: TGTGCCAGCAGCAAGGTGGTACAAGCCTTCTACGAGCAGTACTTC.

CDR3 nucleotides: TGTGCCAGCAGCCAAGAGATTTGGAGGGTAGCGGGGGGGATTCACACCGGGGAGCTGTTTTTT. This codes for CASSQEIWRVAGGIHTGELFF. The J gene is TRBJ2-2, the V gene TRBV4-2; TRBD2 agrees at 11 bases. The ends lost 0 bases at V and 3 bases at J; junction bases unmatched: 15. The CDR3 sequence is 21 residues long. Germline V lookup: CDR1 LGHNA, CDR2 YNFKEQ.

The DNA of the CDR3 is TGTGCCAGCAGCCACAGGCTAAACTATGGCTACACCTTC. The encoded protein is CASSHRLNYGYTF. The chain recombines TRBV14 with TRBJ1-2, with no clear D. The V end was cut by 3 bases, the J end by 2 bases, with 7 bases between. The CDR3 length is 13 residues. CDR1 SGHDN and CDR2 FVKESK come from the germline V gene.

V gene TRBV6-1 combines with J gene TRBJ2-5; perhaps TRBD1 as D (6 bases). From germline, CDR1 is MNHNS and CDR2 SASEGT. This CDR3 is 14 amino acids long. With 4 bases removed from V and 5 bases from J, the gap between germline ends came to 14 bases. The DNA of the CDR3 is TGTGCCAGCAGTGCTGATCAGGGGCGGGAGACCCAGTACTTC. Amino acids: CASSADQGRETQYF.

The genes are TRBV7-9 and TRBJ2-3; D is uncertain. This CDR3 has 13 amino acids. The germline V and J ends were trimmed by 5 bases and 9 bases, with 15 bases remaining between them. Germline V gene sequence: CDR1 SEHNR, CDR2 FQNEAQ (reference sequence). The CDR3 bases are TGTGCCAGCAGCGTAACCCCTGACGAGACGCAGTATTTT. This sequence encodes CASSVTPDETQYF.

The chain carries TRBV19 and TRBJ1-2; D uncertain. The CDR3 is 14 amino acids. Trimming cost V 1 base and J 5 bases, with 11 bases left between them. From germline, CDR1 is LNHDA and CDR2 SQIVND (reference sequence). This CDR3 reads CASSIVPAAYGYTF. CDR3 nucleotides: TGTGCCAGTAGTATAGTGCCCGCAGCTTATGGCTACACCTTC.

The chain recombines TRBV5-1 with TRBJ1-2; D is possibly TRBD1 (5 bases). This CDR3 spans 17 amino acids. CDR1 is SGHRS, CDR2 YFSETQ, per germline. Trimming stripped 0 bases from V and 3 bases from J, with 18 bases between. The CDR3 sequence: CASSLVTRGRRDYGYTF. The CDR3 coding sequence is TGCGCCAGCAGCTTGGTTACGAGGGGACGGAGGGACTATGGCTACACCTTC.

CDR3 protein: CASTFKEGMNTEAFF. DNA of the CDR3: TGTGCCAGCACCTTTAAGGAGGGAATGAACACTGAAGCTTTCTTT. V gene TRBV6-5 combines with J gene TRBJ1-1; D gene ambiguous. The CDR3 length is 15 residues. Trimming took 7 bases from V and 0 from J, leaving 15 bases between them. The germline V gene encodes CDR1 MNHEY and CDR2 SVGAGI.

This chain connects TRBV9 to TRBJ1-3; 9 bases map to TRBD1. The CDR3 sequence is 17 residues long. Germline V gene sequence: CDR1 SGDLS, CDR2 YYNGEE. Unmatched junction bases numbered 9, after V lost 3 bases and J lost 2 bases. The CDR3 DNA follows: TGTGCCAGCAGCGCCCAAAATACAGGGGGCACTGGAAACACCATATATTTT. Encoded protein: CASSAQNTGGTGNTIYF.

V is TRBV5-1 and J is TRBJ2-6; TRBD1 is a possible D gene (6 bases). Germline loops: CDR1 SGHRS, CDR2 YFSETQ. The CDR3 is 14 residues long. With 7 bases removed from V and 0 bases from J, the gap between germline ends came to 8 bases. CDR3 nucleotide sequence: TGCGCCAGCGGCAGGGGCTCTGGGGCCAACGTCCTGACTTTC. It codes for CASGRGSGANVLTF.

This chain uses TRBV10-3 with TRBJ2-7; maybe TRBD2 (5 bases). CDR3 length equals 14 residues. The V and J ends lost 2 bases and 2 bases respectively, with 10 bases between them. Germline-derived CDR1 and CDR2 are ENHRY and SYGVKD. In DNA, the CDR3 is TGTGCCATCAGTGAGGGGGAGAAGCCCTACGAGCAGTACTTC. Protein sequence: CAISEGEKPYEQYF.

Written as DNA, the CDR3 is TGTGCCAGCAGCTTCCGGGACCTTCCAGGGGAGGAGCAGTACTTC. It encodes CASSFRDLPGEEQYF. The chain recombines TRBV7-2 with TRBJ2-7, with D maybe TRBD1 (6 bases). The CDR3 sequence is 15 residues long. Deletions cut 3 bases from V and 7 bases from J, with 19 bases between. CDR1 and CDR2 from the germline V gene are SGHTA and FQGNSA.

This clone has just one count. This chain uses TRBV4-1 with TRBJ2-6; D might be TRBD1 (6 bases). Trimming pared 4 bases from V and 0 bases from J, leaving 22 bases between. Germline lookup yields CDR1 MGHRA and CDR2 YSYEKL. The CDR3 runs 20 residues. The CDR3 coding sequence is TGCGCCAGCAGCCGAGTCTCCGGACAGAGAAAAAGCTCTGGGGCCAACGTCCTGACTTTC. It specifies CASSRVSGQRKSSGANVLTF.

J is TRBJ2-7 and V is TRBV4-1, with TRBD2 matching 9 bases. The trim removed 4 bases at V and 2 bases at J, leaving 9 bases unmatched. The CDR3 has 16 residues. Germline V gives CDR1 MGHRA, CDR2 YSYEKL. The CDR3 DNA is TGCGCCAGCAGCCTCTGGGCAGGCGGGAGGGCCTACGAGCAGTACTTC. Translation gives CASSLWAGGRAYEQYF.